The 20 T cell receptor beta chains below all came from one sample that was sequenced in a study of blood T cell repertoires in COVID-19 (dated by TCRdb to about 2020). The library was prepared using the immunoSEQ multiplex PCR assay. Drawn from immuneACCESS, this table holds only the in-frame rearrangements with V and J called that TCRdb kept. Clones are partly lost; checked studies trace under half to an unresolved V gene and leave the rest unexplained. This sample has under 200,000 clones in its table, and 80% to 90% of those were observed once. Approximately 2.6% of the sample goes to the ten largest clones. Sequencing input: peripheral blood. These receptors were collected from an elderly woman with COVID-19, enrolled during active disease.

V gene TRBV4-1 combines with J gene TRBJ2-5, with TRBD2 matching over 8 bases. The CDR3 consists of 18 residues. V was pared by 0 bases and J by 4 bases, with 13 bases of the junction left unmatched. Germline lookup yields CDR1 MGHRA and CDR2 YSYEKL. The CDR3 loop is CASSQDREGAGVGETQYF. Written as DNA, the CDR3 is TGCGCCAGCAGCCAAGACCGGGAGGGAGCGGGAGTCGGAGAGACCCAGTACTTC.

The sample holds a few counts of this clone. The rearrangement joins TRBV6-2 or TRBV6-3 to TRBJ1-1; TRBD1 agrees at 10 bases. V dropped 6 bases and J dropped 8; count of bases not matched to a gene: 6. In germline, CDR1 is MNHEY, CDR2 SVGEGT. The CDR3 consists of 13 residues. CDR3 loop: CASSATGGREAFF. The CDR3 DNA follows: TGTGCCAGCAGCGCGACAGGGGGCAGGGAAGCTTTCTTT.

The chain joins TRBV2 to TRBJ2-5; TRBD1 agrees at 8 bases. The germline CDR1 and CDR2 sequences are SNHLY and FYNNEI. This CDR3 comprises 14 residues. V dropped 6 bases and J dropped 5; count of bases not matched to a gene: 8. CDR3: CASRPTGVGETQYF. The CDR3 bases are TGTGCCAGCAGGCCGACAGGGGTGGGGGAGACCCAGTACTTC. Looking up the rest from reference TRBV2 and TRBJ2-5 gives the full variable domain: EPEVTQTPSHQVTQMGQEVILRCVPISNHLYFYWYRQILGQKVEFLVSFYNNEISEKSEIFDDQFSVERPDGSNFTLKIRSTKLEDSAMYFCASRPTGVGETQYFGPGTRLLVL.

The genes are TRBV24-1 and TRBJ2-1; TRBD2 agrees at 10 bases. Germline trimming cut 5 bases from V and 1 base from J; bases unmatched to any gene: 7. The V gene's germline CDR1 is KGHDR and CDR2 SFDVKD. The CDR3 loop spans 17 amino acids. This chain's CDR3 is CATSGRRAGGSYNEQFF. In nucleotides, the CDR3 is TGTGCCACCAGTGGCCGTCGAGCGGGAGGGTCCTACAATGAGCAGTTCTTC.

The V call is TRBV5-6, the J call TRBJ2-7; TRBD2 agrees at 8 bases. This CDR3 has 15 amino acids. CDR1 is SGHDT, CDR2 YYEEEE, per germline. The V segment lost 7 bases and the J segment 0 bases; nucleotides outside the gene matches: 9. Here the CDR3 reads CASAAERGRSYEQYF. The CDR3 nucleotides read TGTGCCAGCGCTGCGGAGCGGGGGCGCTCCTACGAGCAGTACTTC.

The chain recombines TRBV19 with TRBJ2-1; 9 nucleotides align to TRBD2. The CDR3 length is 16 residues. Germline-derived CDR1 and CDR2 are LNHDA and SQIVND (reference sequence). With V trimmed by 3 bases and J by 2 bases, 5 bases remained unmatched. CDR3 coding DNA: TGTGCCAGTAGTATTCAGCTAGCGGGGACCTACAATGAGCAGTTCTTC. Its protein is CASSIQLAGTYNEQFF. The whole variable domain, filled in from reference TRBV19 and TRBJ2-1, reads DGGITQSPKYLFRKEGQNVTLSCEQNLNHDAMYWYRQDPGQGLRLIYYSQIVNDFQKGDIAEGYSVSREKKESFPLTVTSAQKNPTAFYLCASSIQLAGTYNEQFFGPGTRLTVL.

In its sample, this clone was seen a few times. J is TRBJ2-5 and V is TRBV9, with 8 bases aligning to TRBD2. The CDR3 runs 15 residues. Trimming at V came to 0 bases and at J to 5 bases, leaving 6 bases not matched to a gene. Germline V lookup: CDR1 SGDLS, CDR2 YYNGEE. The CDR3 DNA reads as TGTGCCAGCAGCGTAGATGGACTAGCTGGGGAGACCCAGTACTTC. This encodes CASSVDGLAGETQYF. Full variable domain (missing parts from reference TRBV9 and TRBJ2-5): DSGVTQTPKHLITATGQRVTLRCSPRSGDLSVYWYQQSLDQGLQFLIQYYNGEERAKGNILERFSAQQFPDLHSELNLSSLELGDSALYFCASSVDGLAGETQYFGPGTRLLVL.

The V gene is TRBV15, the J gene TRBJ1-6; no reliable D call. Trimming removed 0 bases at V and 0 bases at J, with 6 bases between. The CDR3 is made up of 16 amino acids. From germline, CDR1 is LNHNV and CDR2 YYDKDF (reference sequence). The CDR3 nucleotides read TGTGCCACCAGCAGAGATCTCAGCTCCTATAATTCACCCCTCCACTTT. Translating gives CATSRDLSSYNSPLHF.

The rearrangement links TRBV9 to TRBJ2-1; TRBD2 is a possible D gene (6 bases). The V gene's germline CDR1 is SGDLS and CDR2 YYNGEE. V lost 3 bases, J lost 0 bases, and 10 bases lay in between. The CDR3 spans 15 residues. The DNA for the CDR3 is TGTGCCAGCAGCGGGGGACTTAGCTCCTACAATGAGCAGTTCTTC. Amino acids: CASSGGLSSYNEQFF. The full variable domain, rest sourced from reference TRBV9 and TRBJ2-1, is DSGVTQTPKHLITATGQRVTLRCSPRSGDLSVYWYQQSLDQGLQFLIQYYNGEERAKGNILERFSAQQFPDLHSELNLSSLELGDSALYFCASSGGLSSYNEQFFGPGTRLTVL.

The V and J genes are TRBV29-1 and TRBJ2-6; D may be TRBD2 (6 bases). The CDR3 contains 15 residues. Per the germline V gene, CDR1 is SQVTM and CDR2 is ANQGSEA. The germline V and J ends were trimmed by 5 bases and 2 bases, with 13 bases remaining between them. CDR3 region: CSVHPTGAGANVLTF. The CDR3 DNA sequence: TGCAGCGTTCATCCTACGGGGGCTGGGGCCAACGTCCTGACTTTC.

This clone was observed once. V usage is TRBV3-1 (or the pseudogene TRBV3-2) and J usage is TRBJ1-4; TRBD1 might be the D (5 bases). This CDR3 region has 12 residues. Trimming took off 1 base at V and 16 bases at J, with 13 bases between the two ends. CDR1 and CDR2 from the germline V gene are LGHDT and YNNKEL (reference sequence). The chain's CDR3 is CASSQVAGRTFF. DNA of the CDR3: TGTGCCAGCAGCCAAGTAGCAGGGAGGACGTTTTTT.

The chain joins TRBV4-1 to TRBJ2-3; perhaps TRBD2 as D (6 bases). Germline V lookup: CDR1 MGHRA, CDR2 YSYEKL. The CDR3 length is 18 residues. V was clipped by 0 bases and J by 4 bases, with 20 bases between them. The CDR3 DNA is TGCGCCAGCAGCCAAGATACACCCACTAGCCGTGCTGCAGATACGCAGTATTTT. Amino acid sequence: CASSQDTPTSRAADTQYF.

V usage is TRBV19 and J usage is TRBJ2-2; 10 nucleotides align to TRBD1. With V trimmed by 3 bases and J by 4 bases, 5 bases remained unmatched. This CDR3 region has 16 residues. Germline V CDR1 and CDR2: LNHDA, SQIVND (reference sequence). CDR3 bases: TGTGCCAGTAGTATGCCAGGGACAGGGGCCACCGGGGAGCTGTTTTTT. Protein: CASSMPGTGATGELFF.

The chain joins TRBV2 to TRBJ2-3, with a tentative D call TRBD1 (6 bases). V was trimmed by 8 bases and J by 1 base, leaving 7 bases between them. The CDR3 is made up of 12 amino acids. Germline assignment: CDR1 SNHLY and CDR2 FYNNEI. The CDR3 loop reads CASHRGTDTQYF. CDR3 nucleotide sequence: TGTGCCAGCCACAGGGGCACAGATACGCAGTATTTT.

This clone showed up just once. The CDR3 sequence is CASSIAGASTDTQYF. CDR3 DNA: TGTGCCAGCAGCATAGCGGGGGCGAGCACAGATACGCAGTATTTT. The V call is TRBV7-3, the J call TRBJ2-3, with 9 bases identical to TRBD2. V lost 5 bases and J lost 0; bases outside the gene matches: 3. The CDR3 is made up of 15 amino acids. Germline lookup yields CDR1 SGHTA and CDR2 FQGTGA.

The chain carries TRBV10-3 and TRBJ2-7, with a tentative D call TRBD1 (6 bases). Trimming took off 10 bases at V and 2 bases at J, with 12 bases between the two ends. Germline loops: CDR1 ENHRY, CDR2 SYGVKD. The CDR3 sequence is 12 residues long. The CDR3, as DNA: TGTGCCACTAGGGACACCGCCTACGAGCAGTACTTC. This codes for CATRDTAYEQYF.

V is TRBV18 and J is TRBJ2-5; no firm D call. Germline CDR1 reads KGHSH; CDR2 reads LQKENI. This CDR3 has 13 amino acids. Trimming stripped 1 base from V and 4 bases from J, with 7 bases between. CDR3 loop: CASSPLRGETQYF. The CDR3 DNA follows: TGTGCCAGCTCACCACTTCGAGGAGAGACCCAGTACTTC.

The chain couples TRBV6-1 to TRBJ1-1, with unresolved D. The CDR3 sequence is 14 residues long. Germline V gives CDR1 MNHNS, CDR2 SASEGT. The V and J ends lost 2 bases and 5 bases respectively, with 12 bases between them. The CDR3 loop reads CASSERAGGTEAFF. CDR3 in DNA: TGTGCCAGCAGTGAAAGAGCAGGAGGGACTGAAGCTTTCTTT.

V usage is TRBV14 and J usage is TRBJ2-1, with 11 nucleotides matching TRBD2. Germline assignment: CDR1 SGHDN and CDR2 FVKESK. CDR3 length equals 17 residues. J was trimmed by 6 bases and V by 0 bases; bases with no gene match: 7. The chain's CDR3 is CASSQDKGLAGGNEQFF. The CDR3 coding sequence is TGTGCCAGCAGCCAAGATAAAGGCCTAGCGGGAGGCAATGAGCAGTTCTTC.

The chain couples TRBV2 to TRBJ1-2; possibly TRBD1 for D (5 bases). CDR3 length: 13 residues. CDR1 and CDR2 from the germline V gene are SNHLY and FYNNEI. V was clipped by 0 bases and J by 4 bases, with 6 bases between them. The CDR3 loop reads CASSEAGAYGYTF. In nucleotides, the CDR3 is TGTGCCAGCAGTGAAGCAGGGGCCTATGGCTACACCTTC.